This paragraph reports one T cell receptor (beta chain). The read falls 3 residues short of the CDR3 end, and the missing part is taken from the germline J gene. Germline CDR1 reads LNHDA; CDR2 reads SQIVND (reference sequence). This CDR3 region has 15 residues. Trimming removed 6 bases from V and 2 bases from J; junction bases left unmatched: 6. This sample was taken from a study of T cells in women clearing cervical HPV infection. Measured with immunoSEQ multiplex PCR; TCRdb has only the in-frame clones, and not every one. The table lists under 45,000 clones. This TCR came from a woman between 18 and 75 years old with a cervical HPV16 infection that either progressed to CIN3+ or cleared (not recorded which). This chain connects TRBV19 to TRBJ1-5; TRBD1 matches at 8 bases. Input material: blood buffy coat. The CDR3 here is CASSLTGDGNQPQHF. The CDR3 DNA, read in part, is TGTGCCAGTAGCTTGACAGGGGATGGCAATCAGCCC.